The rows below give T cell receptor beta chains drawn from one sample of a study of cytotoxic CD8 clonotypes in ibrutinib-treated CLL. Generated by immunoSEQ multiplex PCR, the TCRdb table keeps only in-frame clones and is missing some. Here the sample spans about 7,000 clones, around 70% being singletons. The specimen comprised PBMCs, sampled before ibrutinib treatment. These receptors all come from a human donor with chronic lymphocytic leukemia. CDR3s include the opening cysteine and the closing phenylalanine or tryptophan. The D gene is left open where the match is weak. Not every row has a clone size; where given, it reads once, few, many or a size class.

v_call: TRBV30; clone_size: NA; j_call: TRBJ1-2; d_call: NA; cdr3_nt: TGTGCCTGGAGCCCCGTCTATGGCTACACCTTC; cdr3_aa: CAWSPVYGYTF
v_call: TRBV15; clone_size: NA; j_call: TRBJ2-3; d_call: TRBD2; cdr3_nt: TGTGCCACCAGCCCGGCACGGGGGGGGTGGAGCACAGATACGCAGTATTTT; cdr3_aa: CATSPARGGWSTDTQYF
v_call: TRBV6-1; clone_size: once; j_call: TRBJ2-5; d_call: TRBD1; cdr3_nt: TGTGCCAGCAGTGAGAGGGGGCGCTGGGAGACCCAGTACTTC; cdr3_aa: CASSERGRWETQYF
v_call: TRBV5-5; clone_size: NA; j_call: TRBJ1-1; d_call: NA; cdr3_nt: TGTGCCAGCAGCCTTACCGGGACCTACGTGGCTTTCTTT; cdr3_aa: CASSLTGTYVAFF
v_call: TRBV7-2; clone_size: NA; j_call: TRBJ1-1; d_call: TRBD1; cdr3_nt: TGTGCCAGCAGCCTACGCCAGGGGGCATGGACTGAAGCTTTCTTT; cdr3_aa: CASSLRQGAWTEAFF
v_call: TRBV2; clone_size: NA; j_call: TRBJ1-1; d_call: NA; cdr3_nt: TGTGCCAGCAACTTAGAGCTGGGGTACACTGAAGCTTTCTTT; cdr3_aa: CASNLELGYTEAFF
v_call: TRBV2; clone_size: NA; j_call: TRBJ2-3; d_call: TRBD2; cdr3_nt: TGTGCCAGCAGTGTTAGGAGCGGGGGAATCACAGATACGCAGTATTTT; cdr3_aa: CASSVRSGGITDTQYF
v_call: TRBV6-1; clone_size: NA; j_call: TRBJ1-5; d_call: NA; cdr3_nt: TGTGCCAGCATTCCCGAGGGTGCTCAGCCCCAGCATTTT; cdr3_aa: CASIPEGAQPQHF
v_call: TRBV2; clone_size: NA; j_call: TRBJ2-7; d_call: NA; cdr3_nt: TGTGCCAGCAGCTCACAGGGAAGCGAGCAGTACTTC; cdr3_aa: CASSSQGSEQYF
v_call: TRBV30; clone_size: NA; j_call: TRBJ1-2; d_call: NA; cdr3_nt: TGTGCCTGGACAAAATGGTCCCTATATGGCTACACCTTC; cdr3_aa: CAWTKWSLYGYTF
v_call: TRBV6-8; clone_size: NA; j_call: TRBJ2-7; d_call: NA; cdr3_nt: TGTGCCAGCAGTTACCGGGGGCCGTCCTACGAGCAGTACTTC; cdr3_aa: CASSYRGPSYEQYF
v_call: TRBV5-4; clone_size: NA; j_call: TRBJ1-4; d_call: TRBD1; cdr3_nt: TGTGCCAGCAGCCGGGGACAGGGGAACGAAAAACTGTTTTTT; cdr3_aa: CASSRGQGNEKLFF
v_call: TRBV5-1; clone_size: NA; j_call: TRBJ2-2; d_call: NA; cdr3_nt: TGCGCCAGCAGCTCCCGAGAGACCGGGGAGCTGTTTTTT; cdr3_aa: CASSSRETGELFF
v_call: TRBV18; clone_size: NA; j_call: TRBJ2-7; d_call: NA; cdr3_nt: TGTGCCAGCCATCCGGGACGGAGCTCCTACGAGCAGTACTTC; cdr3_aa: CASHPGRSSYEQYF
v_call: TRBV15; clone_size: once; j_call: TRBJ1-1; d_call: NA; cdr3_nt: TGTGCCACCAGCAGAGCTGGCGGTTGGACTGAAGCTTTCTTT; cdr3_aa: CATSRAGGWTEAFF
v_call: TRBV7-6; clone_size: NA; j_call: TRBJ2-7; d_call: TRBD1; cdr3_nt: TGTGCCAGCAGCCGACTGGACAGGGATCCCTACGAGCAGTACTTC; cdr3_aa: CASSRLDRDPYEQYF
v_call: TRBV7-9; clone_size: NA; j_call: TRBJ2-3; d_call: NA; cdr3_nt: TGTGCCAGCAGCTTAGTAGGGAGGTCAGGAGATACGCAGTATTTT; cdr3_aa: CASSLVGRSGDTQYF
v_call: TRBV4-2; clone_size: NA; j_call: TRBJ1-1; d_call: TRBD1; cdr3_nt: TGTGCCAGCAGCCAAGGGACAGGGGGGATGAACACTGAAGCTTTCTTT; cdr3_aa: CASSQGTGGMNTEAFF
v_call: TRBV6-6; clone_size: NA; j_call: TRBJ1-1; d_call: NA; cdr3_nt: TGTGCCAGCACCGCTCAACGGGCTCAAGCTTTCTTT; cdr3_aa: CASTAQRAQAFF
v_call: TRBV9; clone_size: NA; j_call: TRBJ2-2; d_call: NA; cdr3_nt: TGTGCCAGCAGCGTAGATGGGGGCTTGAGCGGGGAGCTGTTTTTT; cdr3_aa: CASSVDGGLSGELFF
v_call: TRBV6-5; clone_size: few; j_call: TRBJ2-7; d_call: NA; cdr3_nt: TGTGCCAGCAGCCTAATGGGCGGGGAGCAGTACTTC; cdr3_aa: CASSLMGGEQYF
v_call: TRBV7-2; clone_size: few; j_call: TRBJ1-2; d_call: TRBD1; cdr3_nt: TGTGCCAGCAGCCTTGGACAGGGTCGCTATGGCTACACCTTC; cdr3_aa: CASSLGQGRYGYTF
v_call: TRBV25-1; clone_size: NA; j_call: TRBJ2-7; d_call: NA; cdr3_nt: TGTGCCAGCAGCGACACCCGGAAGCAGTACTTC; cdr3_aa: CASSDTRKQYF
v_call: TRBV5-6; clone_size: NA; j_call: TRBJ2-7; d_call: NA; cdr3_nt: TGTGCCAGCACCCGACAGGCCCCCGAGGAGCAGTACTTC; cdr3_aa: CASTRQAPEEQYF
v_call: TRBV5-6; clone_size: NA; j_call: TRBJ1-2; d_call: NA; cdr3_nt: TGTGCCAGCAGCTCCGGTCCATTAGGAAACTATGGCTACACCTTC; cdr3_aa: CASSSGPLGNYGYTF
v_call: TRBV7-2; clone_size: NA; j_call: TRBJ1-2; d_call: NA; cdr3_nt: TGTGCCAGCAGCTTAGTGCCAGGGGTTTCCTATGGCTACACCTTC; cdr3_aa: CASSLVPGVSYGYTF
v_call: TRBV6-1; clone_size: once; j_call: TRBJ1-1; d_call: NA; cdr3_nt: TGTGCCAGCAGTAAACTACCCGGGTACACTGAAGCTTTCTTT; cdr3_aa: CASSKLPGYTEAFF
v_call: TRBV29-1; clone_size: NA; j_call: TRBJ1-2; d_call: TRBD1; cdr3_nt: TGCAGCGTCCAGGGGGCACAGGGTGTGGGGAAGGGCTACACCTTC; cdr3_aa: CSVQGAQGVGKGYTF
v_call: TRBV7-8; clone_size: NA; j_call: TRBJ1-5; d_call: NA; cdr3_nt: TGTGCCAGCAGCTTAACGGAAGGGTCCCTTTCGGCCCAGCATTTT; cdr3_aa: CASSLTEGSLSAQHF
v_call: TRBV30; clone_size: few; j_call: TRBJ1-5; d_call: NA; cdr3_nt: TGTGCCTGGAGCGAGGGACAAGGGAATCAGCCCCAGCATTTT; cdr3_aa: CAWSEGQGNQPQHF
v_call: TRBV5-5; clone_size: NA; j_call: TRBJ1-2; d_call: TRBD1; cdr3_nt: TGTGCCAGCAGCTTGTTGGCAGGGGGTAACTATGGCTACACCTTC; cdr3_aa: CASSLLAGGNYGYTF
v_call: TRBV19; clone_size: once; j_call: TRBJ2-1; d_call: NA; cdr3_nt: TGTGCCAGTAGCACCGACAGCGGTAAACTATTCTTC; cdr3_aa: CASSTDSGKLFF
v_call: TRBV9; clone_size: NA; j_call: TRBJ2-2; d_call: TRBD2; cdr3_nt: TGTGCCAGCAGCACCCGACTAGCGGGAGTCACCGGGGAGCTGTTTTTT; cdr3_aa: CASSTRLAGVTGELFF
v_call: TRBV7-3; clone_size: NA; j_call: TRBJ2-1; d_call: TRBD2; cdr3_nt: TGTGCCAGCAGCTCCGGAACGGGACTAGCGGGTTTCGAGCAGTTCTTC; cdr3_aa: CASSSGTGLAGFEQFF
v_call: TRBV9; clone_size: once; j_call: TRBJ2-7; d_call: NA; cdr3_nt: TGTGCCAGCAGCGTAGGTCCAGCTGCCTACGAGCAGTACTTC; cdr3_aa: CASSVGPAAYEQYF
v_call: TRBV28; clone_size: NA; j_call: TRBJ1-2; d_call: NA; cdr3_nt: TGTGCCAGCCGCCTGGCCGTGAGTTATGGCTACACCTTC; cdr3_aa: CASRLAVSYGYTF
v_call: TRBV30; clone_size: NA; j_call: TRBJ2-7; d_call: TRBD2; cdr3_nt: TGTGCCTGGAGAAGAAGCGGGAGGAGGGAGTACGAGCAGTACTTC; cdr3_aa: CAWRRSGRREYEQYF
v_call: TRBV5-6; clone_size: NA; j_call: TRBJ1-5; d_call: NA; cdr3_nt: TGTGCCAGCAGCCTGAGATACGGCTACAATCAGCCCCAGCATTTT; cdr3_aa: CASSLRYGYNQPQHF
v_call: TRBV7-2; clone_size: NA; j_call: TRBJ2-7; d_call: NA; cdr3_nt: TGTGCCAGCAGCTTGGCAGCGGCGGCTTACTCCTACGAGCAGTACTTC; cdr3_aa: CASSLAAAAYSYEQYF
v_call: TRBV4-1; clone_size: medium-sized; j_call: TRBJ2-7; d_call: TRBD2; cdr3_nt: TGCGCCAGCAGCCCGACGGGGACTAGCGGGGCCTACGAGCAGTACTTC; cdr3_aa: CASSPTGTSGAYEQYF
v_call: TRBV27; clone_size: NA; j_call: TRBJ2-6; d_call: NA; cdr3_nt: TGTGCCAGCAGTTTATCGTTGAGCCTAAGCTCTGGGGCCAACGTCCTGACTTTC; cdr3_aa: CASSLSLSLSSGANVLTF
v_call: TRBV7-9; clone_size: NA; j_call: TRBJ1-5; d_call: NA; cdr3_nt: TGTGCCAGCAGCTTTCAAGGGGACCGTCAGCCCCAGCATTTT; cdr3_aa: CASSFQGDRQPQHF
v_call: TRBV28; clone_size: NA; j_call: TRBJ1-1; d_call: NA; cdr3_nt: TGTGCCAGCACCGGGCTGACCAACACTGAAGCTTTCTTT; cdr3_aa: CASTGLTNTEAFF
v_call: TRBV4-1; clone_size: NA; j_call: TRBJ2-2; d_call: NA; cdr3_nt: TGCGCCAGCAGCCACGCATTCACGGGCGGGATCACCGGGGAGCTGTTTTTT; cdr3_aa: CASSHAFTGGITGELFF
v_call: TRBV10-2; clone_size: NA; j_call: TRBJ1-5; d_call: NA; cdr3_nt: TGCGCCACCAGGATGGAGTTCAATCAGCCCCAGCATTTT; cdr3_aa: CATRMEFNQPQHF
v_call: TRBV5-1; clone_size: NA; j_call: TRBJ2-7; d_call: TRBD2; cdr3_nt: TGCGCCAGCAGCTTGGACGGGACTAGCGGGGGGGACGAGCAGTACTTC; cdr3_aa: CASSLDGTSGGDEQYF
v_call: TRBV9; clone_size: few; j_call: TRBJ1-1; d_call: TRBD1; cdr3_nt: TGTGCCAGCAGCGTAGTGGGGACAGGTAACACTGAAGCTTTCTTT; cdr3_aa: CASSVVGTGNTEAFF
v_call: TRBV27; clone_size: hyperexpanded; j_call: TRBJ2-1; d_call: NA; cdr3_nt: TGTGCCAGCCGCGAGCATGGCTCCTACAATGAGCAGTTCTTC; cdr3_aa: CASREHGSYNEQFF